This T cell receptor beta chain appears in the sequencing data of a study of blood T cell repertoires in COVID-19. Overall study: Samples representing acute and convalescent COVID-19 were sourced from the United States, Italy and Spain. Sources were T cells, B-cell-depleted T cells, or PBMCs; the material itself was cDNA or gDNA.

The CDR3 extends over 15 amino acids. Germline assignment: CDR1 SEHNR and CDR2 FQNEAQ (reference sequence). V dropped 5 bases and J dropped 0; count of bases not matched to a gene: 6. Per the authors' pipeline: Reference gene primer amplification in the assay estimated nucleated cell counts. Data came from immunoSEQ multiplex PCR; TCRdb stores just in-frame clones and leaves some out. V, J and clone size are taken as reported in that table, and D and trimming were inferred from the DNA itself. Altogether 250,000 to 350,000 clones are present, about nine tenths being singletons, with the ten largest covering 10%.

The sequence derives from a woman aged 18-29 years who had recovered from COVID-19. The specimen was PBMCs or T cells enriched from blood (not recorded which). The chain couples TRBV7-9 to TRBJ1-2, with 7 nucleotides matching TRBD1. The CDR3 nucleotides are TGTGCCAGCAGCGTCGGGACAGTGACTAACTATGGCTACACCTTC. Protein: CASSVGTVTNYGYTF.